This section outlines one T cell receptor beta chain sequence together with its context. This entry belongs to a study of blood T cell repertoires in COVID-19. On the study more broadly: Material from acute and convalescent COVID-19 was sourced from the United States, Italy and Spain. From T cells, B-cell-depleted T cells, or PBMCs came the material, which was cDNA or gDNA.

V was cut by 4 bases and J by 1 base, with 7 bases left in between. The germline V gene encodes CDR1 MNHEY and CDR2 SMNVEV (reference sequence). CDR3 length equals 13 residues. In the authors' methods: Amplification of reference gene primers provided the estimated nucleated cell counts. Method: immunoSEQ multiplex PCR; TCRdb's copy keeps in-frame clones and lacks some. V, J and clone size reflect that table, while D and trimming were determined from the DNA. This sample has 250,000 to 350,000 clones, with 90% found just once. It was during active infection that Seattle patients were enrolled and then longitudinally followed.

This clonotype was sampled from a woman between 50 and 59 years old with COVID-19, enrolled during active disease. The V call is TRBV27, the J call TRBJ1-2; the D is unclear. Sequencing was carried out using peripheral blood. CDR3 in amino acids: CASSYQVNYGYTF. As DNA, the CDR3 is TGTGCCAGCAGTTACCAGGTTAACTATGGCTACACCTTC.